These T cell receptor beta chains were read from a single sample in a study of CD8+CD57+ T cells in acquired aplastic anemia. MiXCR, applied by TCRdb to the reads, yields one record per CDR3 protein. Seen here are 150,000 to 200,000 distinct CDR3 sequences, roughly two thirds observed once, and the top ten hold more than 35%. Sequencing was carried out using sorted CD4+, CD8+, or CD8+CD57+ T cells (not recorded which) from PBMCs. The origin of the receptors is a human donor with aplastic anemia. The conserved cysteine and the conserved F or W are not part of the CDR3 here.

V	J	CDR3
TRBV25-1	TRBJ1-2	ASSVDLRGADLYT
TRBV12-3/TRBV12-4	TRBJ2-7	ASRPDEEGGWAEQY
TRBV15	TRBJ2-5	ATSTGPSQETQY
TRBV7-9	TRBJ1-2	ASSLEQGALGYT
TRBV19	TRBJ1-1	ASSPRSHSEAF
TRBV7-2	TRBJ1-6	ASSFDSANSPLH
TRBV9	TRBJ2-1	ASSVAGAVNEQC
TRBV7-9	TRBJ1-2	ASSFKGFYGYT
TRBV5-4	TRBJ2-7	ASTWTRVH
TRBV7-6	TRBJ1-3	ASSLEQGSGNTIY
TRBV7-8	TRBJ2-7	ASSYTGRTDTVRGQY
TRBV7-2	TRBJ2-5	ASSSPQDSGSGTQY
TRBV7-2	TRBJ1-1	ASSLGNAEAF
TRBV19	TRBJ2-7	ASSIQMNSYEQY
TRBV7-9	TRBJ1-1	ASSLRRGSNAEAF
TRBV20-1	TRBJ2-3	SARTILLDTQY
TRBV5-6	TRBJ1-1	ASTGPMNTEAF
TRBV2	TRBJ1-5	ASKWSGQGRSSNQPQH
TRBV5-4	TRBJ2-7	ASSLALVGPLDSYEQY
TRBV20-1	TRBJ2-3	SARDFELTGGLADTQY
TRBV7-8	TRBJ1-5	ASSHGTARNQPQH
TRBV20-1	TRBJ2-1	SASFLAGGVEQF
TRBV10-3	TRBJ2-7	AISGGAGSSYEQY
TRBV5-1	TRBJ1-1	ASSKGTNTEAF
TRBV5-1	TRBJ2-1	ASSLVLAGGDNEQF
TRBV7-8	TRBJ2-7	ASRTGSSYEQY
TRBV10-3	TRBJ2-7	AIRGRWDDSYEQY
TRBV28	TRBJ2-6	ASSLTGALGGANVLT
TRBV5-1	TRBJ2-1	ASTAGPYNEQF
TRBV7-2	TRBJ2-2	ASSPITPANTGELF
TRBV7-2	TRBJ2-7	ASGTGREQY
TRBV7-9	TRBJ1-3	ASSQASGNTIY
TRBV9	TRBJ1-2	ASSPSDSSGYT
TRBV5-1	TRBJ2-5	ASSPGQLETQY
TRBV24-1	TRBJ2-6	ATAGGGGANVLT
TRBV7-2	TRBJ2-7	ASSHPPGQGSYEQY
TRBV29-1	TRBJ1-1	STGGTEAF
TRBV6-5	TRBJ2-1	ASSHALAGAGEQF
TRBV12-3/TRBV12-4	TRBJ2-7	ASSHRGSEQY
TRBV9	TRBJ2-1	ASSARSGGAHEQF
TRBV9	TRBJ2-1	ASSVVGPGEYNEQF
TRBV7-9	TRBJ2-5	ASSPPAVLGAQETQY
TRBV15	TRBJ1-5	ATGRQGNQPQH
TRBV5-1	TRBJ2-1	ASSLEGGSYNEQF
TRBV7-6	TRBJ2-1	ASALDRGFNEQF
TRBV20-1	TRBJ2-2	SASSEDRDTGELF